These 7 T cell receptor beta chains were sequenced from one sample in a study of blood T cell repertoires in COVID-19. Some clones are missing from TCRdb's copy, which holds only in-frame ones; the method was immunoSEQ multiplex PCR. The data contain around 180,000 clones, approximately 73% of them singletons. Sequenced material: PBMCs or T cells enriched from blood (not recorded which). These receptors all stem from a woman in her forties or fifties with acute COVID-19.

This chain uses TRBV27 with TRBJ1-2, with a possible D match to TRBD1 (6 bases). CDR1 and CDR2 from the germline V gene are MNHEY and SMNVEV (reference sequence). CDR3 size: 16 residues. V gave up 4 bases and J gave up 1 base, with 16 bases separating them. CDR3 sequence reads: CASSYITGTHNYGYTF. DNA of the CDR3: TGTGCCAGCAGTTATATAACCGGGACACATAACTATGGCTACACCTTC.

This clone was observed once. The chain combines TRBV3-1 (or the pseudogene TRBV3-2) with TRBJ1-1; 10 nucleotides align to TRBD1. Trimming removed 4 bases from V and 11 bases from J; junction bases left unmatched: 10. Germline V gene lookup returns CDR1 LGHDT and CDR2 YNNKEL (reference sequence). The CDR3 has 14 residues. CDR3 residues: CASSPAGQGTRAFF. DNA for the CDR3: TGTGCCAGCAGCCCAGCGGGACAGGGGACTCGGGCTTTCTTT.

The CDR3 spells CASVKSGTSGDRDTQYF. The DNA for the CDR3 is TGTGCCAGCGTAAAAAGCGGGACTAGCGGGGATCGTGATACGCAGTATTTT. The chain combines TRBV28 with TRBJ2-3; 13 bases line up with TRBD2. Germline V gene lookup returns CDR1 MDHEN and CDR2 SYDVKM. CDR3 length: 17 residues. The J segment lost 6 bases and the V segment lost 8 bases, leaving 14 bases of the junction unmatched.

V usage is TRBV5-1 and J usage is TRBJ2-7; D gene uncertain. The CDR3 is 15 amino acids. With 0 bases removed from V and 0 bases from J, the gap between germline ends came to 10 bases. CDR1 is SGHRS and CDR2 is YFSETQ in the germline V gene. DNA for the CDR3: TGCGCCAGCAGCTTGGACGCCAGTTCCTCCTACGAGCAGTACGTC. This translates into CASSLDASSSYEQYV.

V and J are TRBV19 and TRBJ1-2; TRBD1 aligns across 7 bases. V shed 7 bases, J shed 4 bases, and the junction held 30 bases outside the gene matches. The CDR3 loop spans 21 amino acids. Germline CDR1 and CDR2: LNHDA and SQIVND (reference sequence). The CDR3 is CASTPPPGGGENGDLLYGYTF. The CDR3 DNA reads as TGTGCCAGTACCCCTCCCCCGGGAGGGGGCGAGAACGGGGACTTACTCTATGGCTACACCTTC.

The chain links TRBV28 to TRBJ2-1; TRBD2 is a possible D gene (7 bases). V gave up 7 bases and J gave up 4 bases, with 14 bases separating them. This CDR3 has 14 amino acids. Germline V gene sequence: CDR1 MDHEN, CDR2 SYDVKM. CDR3 protein: CASKGGGPYNEQFF. CDR3 DNA: TGTGCCAGCAAAGGGGGGGGGCCTTACAATGAGCAGTTCTTC.

CDR3 DNA: TGTGCCAGCAGCGTTCAGGGACTCAACACTGAAGCTTTCTTT. This translates into CASSVQGLNTEAFF. The V call is TRBV5-4, the J call TRBJ1-1, with a possible D match to TRBD1 (5 bases). Germline V gene data show CDR1 as SGHNT and CDR2 as YYREEE (reference sequence). This CDR3 comprises 14 residues. Trimming shortened V by 4 bases and J by 2 bases, and 12 bases separated the two germline ends.